This T cell receptor (beta chain) originates from a study of control samples from healthy donors and cancer patients. Sequenced by immunoSEQ multiplex PCR; TCRdb stores in-frame clones only, minus some. The sample lists around 230,000 clones; roughly 94% were seen once. The V gene's germline CDR1 is SGHTA and CDR2 FQGNSA. With 4 bases removed from V and 2 bases from J, the gap between germline ends came to 9 bases. CDR3 length: 13 amino acids. This clonotype was sampled from a middle-aged man in good health. The gene calls are TRBV7-2 and TRBJ2-7; D call uncertain. Input material: blood. The DNA of the CDR3 is TGTGCCAGCAGCTCCTCGGGCCCCTACGAGCAGTACTTC. Its protein is CASSSSGPYEQYF. The full variable domain, rest sourced from reference TRBV7-2 and TRBJ2-7, is GAGVSQSPSNKVTEKGKDVELRCDPISGHTALYWYRQSLGQGLEFLIYFQGNSAPDKSGLPSDRFSAERTGGSVSTLTIQRTQQEDSAVYLCASSSSGPYEQYFGPGTRLTVT.